This TCR beta chain was documented in a study of blood T cells in healthy people across ages. This clonotype was found a few times. Next came a second PCR, run for roughly 6 to 11 cycles, which used a sample-barcoded 5' primer along with a J-beta primer mix. MiXCR, run by TCRdb on the 5' RACE reads, gives a single entry per CDR3 protein. The table lists some 760,000 distinct CDR3 sequences, around 25% of them singletons. CDR1 is SGHRS and CDR2 is YFSETQ in the germline V gene. The V and J ends lost 1 base and 3 bases respectively, with 8 bases between them. This CDR3 has 14 amino acids. This sample was shared with a second study, whose subject was T cells of mothers and their children.

The chain is built from TRBV5-1 and TRBJ2-1; D is ambiguous. Sequencing was done on a sample of blood. The TCR originated in a boy between 10 and 17 years old in good health. The CDR3 region has the DNA TGCGCCAGCAGCTTGTATGCCCTCTACAATGAGCAGTTCTTC. It specifies CASSLYALYNEQFF.